This T cell receptor (beta chain) was identified during a study of immune evolution from preneoplasia to lung adenocarcinoma. The V segment lost 4 bases and the J segment 0 bases; nucleotides outside the gene matches: 11. The CDR3 runs 18 residues. The protocol was immunoSEQ multiplex PCR, while the TCRdb copy is restricted to in-frame clones and leaves out a portion. The sample yields 8,000 to 10,000 clones, more than 75% seen once. The origin of this receptor is an older person with lung adenocarcinoma. The specimen sequenced was FFPE lung adenocarcinoma in situ tissue. The J gene is TRBJ2-1, the V gene TRBV23-1; 8 nucleotides agree with TRBD1. TRBV23-1 is classed as an ORF, of uncertain function. CDR3 amino acids: CASSPLGQARSSYNEQFF. The CDR3 DNA reads TGCGCCAGCAGTCCACTGGGACAGGCCCGTTCCTCCTACAATGAGCAGTTCTTC.